This passage covers 4 T cell receptor beta chains from one sample sequenced in a study of cytomegalovirus exposure and HLA in healthy donors. The PCR made use of 60 Vbeta and 13 Jbeta primers. TCRdb's table, derived via immunoSEQ multiplex PCR, lists solely in-frame clones and lacks some. In the table there are around 140,000 clones, roughly 74% of which are singletons. Sample: PBMCs. These receptors were obtained from a middle-aged woman in good health and CMV-seropositive.

This clone turned up a few times. The CDR3 loop is CASSSPRDSPREQYF. CDR3 DNA sequence: TGTGCCAGCAGTTCCCCCCGGGACTCCCCCCGCGAGCAGTACTTC. The chain is built from TRBV27 and TRBJ2-5; the D gene is possibly TRBD2 (6 bases). Gene TRBJ2-7 matches the end of the DNA better, so the J call may be wrong. This CDR3 is 15 amino acids long. Per the germline V gene, CDR1 is MNHEY and CDR2 is SMNVEV (reference sequence).

The rearrangement links TRBV5-1 to TRBJ2-1, with 7 positions matching TRBD2. The CDR3 has 15 amino acids. The ends lost 2 bases at V and 0 bases at J; junction bases unmatched: 2. Germline V gives CDR1 SGHRS, CDR2 YFSETQ. Here the CDR3 reads CASSFGDYSYNEQFF. The CDR3 DNA follows: TGCGCCAGCAGCTTCGGGGACTACTCCTACAATGAGCAGTTCTTC.

This chain links TRBV27 with TRBJ2-5, with 10 nucleotides matching TRBD2. Germline V gene sequence: CDR1 MNHEY, CDR2 SMNVEV (reference sequence). Trimming cost V 6 bases and J 2 bases; bases outside gene matches: 24. CDR3 length equals 21 residues. The CDR3 coding sequence is TGTGCCAGCAGCCGCTCACGGGGAAAGGAGCGGGAGGGAGATTTACAAGAGACCCAGTACTTC. It yields the protein CASSRSRGKEREGDLQETQYF.

The rearrangement uses TRBV2 and TRBJ2-7, with 11 bases aligning to TRBD2. Germline lookup yields CDR1 SNHLY and CDR2 FYNNEI. This CDR3 comprises 13 residues. V trimming: 8 bases; J trimming: 3 bases; junction bases outside the gene matches: 3. The CDR3 DNA follows: TGTGCCAGCTGGGGGACTAGCGGCTACGAGCAGTACTTC. Encoded protein: CASWGTSGYEQYF.